This T cell receptor beta chain was recorded in a study of neurological immune-mediated disorders. Study-wide results and limits: There were no CDR3 amino acid sequences shared by expanded clones across subjects, a result suggesting private repertoires in all groups. The authors found no clinical or MRI feature associated with the multiple sclerosis repertoire cluster.

The authors made cDNA by 5'RACE with 10-nucleotide random UMIs. From the 5' RACE reads, TCRdb called clonotypes with MiXCR, one entry per CDR3 protein. The repertoire holds about 95,000 distinct CDR3 sequences, with 3% to 4.5% as singletons. Stored at -80 C, 2 million PBMCs were the source of the unsorted libraries. This clonotype was picked up many times. Its antigen is unidentified. The sequenced sample consisted of PBMCs. This receptor was taken from a young woman with multiple sclerosis.

The CDR3 protein is CSAKLQGWSQETQYF. CDR3 nucleotides: TGCAGTGCTAAGTTACAGGGTTGGAGCCAAGAGACCCAGTACTTC. The chain links TRBV20-1 to TRBJ2-5, with a weak D call TRBD1 (6 bases). V lost 4 bases, J lost 1 base, and 16 bases lay in between. The CDR3 spans 15 residues. The germline gives CDR1 DFQATT, CDR2 SNEGSKA (reference sequence).